A single sample is the source of the 5 T cell receptor beta chains below, sequenced in a study of blood T cell repertoires in COVID-19. Sequenced by immunoSEQ multiplex PCR; TCRdb stores in-frame clones only, minus some. This sample yields about 160,000 clones, of which under 90% are seen a single time; roughly 18% belongs to the top ten. The sequencing input was peripheral blood. The receptors were sampled from an elderly woman with acute or convalescent COVID-19.

This clone was seen once. The genes are TRBV5-8 and TRBJ1-5; 7 bases map to TRBD1. Trimming at V came to 1 base and at J to 8 bases, leaving 6 bases not matched to a gene. This CDR3 region has 14 residues. In germline, CDR1 is SGHTS, CDR2 YDEGEE. DNA for the CDR3: TGTGCCAGCAGCTTGTCTGGGACAGTTGAGCCCCAGCATTTT. Protein sequence: CASSLSGTVEPQHF.

The rearrangement joins TRBV2 to TRBJ1-3, with 10 bases aligning to TRBD1. V lost 5 bases to trimming and J lost 0 bases; unmatched junction nucleotides: 4. The CDR3 length is 16 residues. CDR1 is SNHLY and CDR2 is FYNNEI in the germline V gene. Here the CDR3 DNA reads TGTGCCAGCAGTAGGACAGGGGGGAGCTCTGGAAACACCATATATTTT. It encodes CASSRTGGSSGNTIYF.

The CDR3: CASSYSTSGANYEQYF. The CDR3 DNA is TGTGCCAGCAGTTACTCGACTAGCGGGGCTAACTACGAGCAGTACTTC. The J gene is TRBJ2-7, the V gene TRBV6-5; TRBD2 agrees at 11 bases. Germline values: CDR1 MNHEY, CDR2 SVGAGI. The CDR3 has 16 residues. With 0 bases clipped from V and 3 bases from J, the junction kept 4 bases outside the gene matches.

The chain uses TRBV4-1 and TRBJ2-6; D is uncertain. CDR1 is MGHRA, CDR2 YSYEKL, per germline. Between the trimmed V and J ends, which lost 3 bases and 0 bases, there was a span of 15 bases. The CDR3 loop spans 18 amino acids. This CDR3 is CASSHNPRLDSGANVLTF. The DNA for the CDR3 is TGCGCCAGCAGCCATAACCCACGACTGGACTCTGGGGCCAACGTCCTGACTTTC.

This sequence joins TRBV4-2 and TRBJ2-1, with 8 bases aligning to TRBD2. This CDR3 has 15 amino acids. CDR1 and CDR2 from the germline V gene are LGHNA and YNFKEQ. J gave up 6 bases and V 1 base, and 5 bases lay outside the gene matches. This CDR3 reads CASSQVAGGFNEQFF. The CDR3 nucleotides read TGTGCCAGCAGCCAAGTGGCGGGGGGCTTCAATGAGCAGTTCTTC.